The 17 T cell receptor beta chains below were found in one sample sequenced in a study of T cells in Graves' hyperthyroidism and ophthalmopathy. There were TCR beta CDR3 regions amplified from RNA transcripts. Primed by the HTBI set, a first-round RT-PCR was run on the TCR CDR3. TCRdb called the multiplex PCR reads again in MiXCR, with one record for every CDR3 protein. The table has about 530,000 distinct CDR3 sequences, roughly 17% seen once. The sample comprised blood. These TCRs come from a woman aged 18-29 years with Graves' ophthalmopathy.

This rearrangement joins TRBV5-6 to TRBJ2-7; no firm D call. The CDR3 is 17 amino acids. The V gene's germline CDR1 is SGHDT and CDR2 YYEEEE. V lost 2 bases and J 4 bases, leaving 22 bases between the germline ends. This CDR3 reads CASSFPYPEGISYEQYF. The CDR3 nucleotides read TGTGCCAGCAGCTTCCCCTATCCTGAAGGGATTTCTTACGAGCAGTACTTC.

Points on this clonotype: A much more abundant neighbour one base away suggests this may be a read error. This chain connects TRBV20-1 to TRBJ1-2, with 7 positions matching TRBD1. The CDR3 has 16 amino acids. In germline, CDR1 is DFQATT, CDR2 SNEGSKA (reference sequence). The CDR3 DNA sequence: TGCAGTGCTGGAGATCATTACACAGGGGTTAACTATGGCTACACCTTC. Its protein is CSAGDHYTGVNYGYTF.

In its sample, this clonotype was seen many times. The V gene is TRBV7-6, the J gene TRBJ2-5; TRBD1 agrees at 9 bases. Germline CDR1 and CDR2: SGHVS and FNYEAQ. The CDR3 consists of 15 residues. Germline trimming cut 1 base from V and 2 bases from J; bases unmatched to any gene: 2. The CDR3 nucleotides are TGTGCCAGCAGCTTAGGGACAGGGGAGCAAGAGACCCAGTACTTC. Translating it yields CASSLGTGEQETQYF.

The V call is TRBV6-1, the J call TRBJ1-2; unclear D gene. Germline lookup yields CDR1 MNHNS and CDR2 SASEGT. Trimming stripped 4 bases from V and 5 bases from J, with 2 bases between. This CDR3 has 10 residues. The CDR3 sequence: CASSGYGYTF. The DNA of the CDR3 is TGTGCCAGCAGTGGATATGGCTACACCTTC.

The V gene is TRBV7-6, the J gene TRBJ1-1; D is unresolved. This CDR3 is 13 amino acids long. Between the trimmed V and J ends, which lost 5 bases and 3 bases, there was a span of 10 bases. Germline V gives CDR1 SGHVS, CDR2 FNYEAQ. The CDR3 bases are TGTGCCAGCAGCCTAGAAGTGCACACTGAAGCTTTCTTT. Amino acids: CASSLEVHTEAFF.

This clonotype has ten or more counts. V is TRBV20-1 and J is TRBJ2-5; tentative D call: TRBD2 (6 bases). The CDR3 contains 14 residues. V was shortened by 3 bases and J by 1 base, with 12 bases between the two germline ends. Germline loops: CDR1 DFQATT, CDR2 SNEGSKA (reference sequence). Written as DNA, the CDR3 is TGCAGTGCTAGTGCGGAGGGCCGCCAAGAGACCCAGTACTTC. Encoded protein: CSASAEGRQETQYF.

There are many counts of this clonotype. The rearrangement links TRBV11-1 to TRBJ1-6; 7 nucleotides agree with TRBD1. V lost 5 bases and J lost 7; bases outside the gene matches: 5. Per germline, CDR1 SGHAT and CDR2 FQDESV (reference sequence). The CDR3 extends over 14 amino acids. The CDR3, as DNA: TGTGCCAGCAGCCCGGGACAGCCCAATTCACCCCTCCACTTT. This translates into CASSPGQPNSPLHF.

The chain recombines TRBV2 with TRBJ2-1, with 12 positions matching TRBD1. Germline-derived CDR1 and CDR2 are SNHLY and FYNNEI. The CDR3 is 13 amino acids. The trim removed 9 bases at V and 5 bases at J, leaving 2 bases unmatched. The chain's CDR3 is CARGQGADNEQFF. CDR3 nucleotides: TGTGCCAGGGGACAGGGGGCTGACAATGAGCAGTTCTTC.

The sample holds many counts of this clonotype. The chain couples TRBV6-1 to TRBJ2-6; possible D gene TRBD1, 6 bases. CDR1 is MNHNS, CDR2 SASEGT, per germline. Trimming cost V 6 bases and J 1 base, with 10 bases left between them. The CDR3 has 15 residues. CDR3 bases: TGTGCCAGCAGGCCCGACAGGTCTGGGGCCAACGTCCTGACTTTC. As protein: CASRPDRSGANVLTF.

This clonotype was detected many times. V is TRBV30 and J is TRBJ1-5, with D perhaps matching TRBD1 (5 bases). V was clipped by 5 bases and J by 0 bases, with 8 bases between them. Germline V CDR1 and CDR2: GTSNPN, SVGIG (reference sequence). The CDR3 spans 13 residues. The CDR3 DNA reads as TGTGCCTGGCAGGGTTATAGCAATCAGCCCCAGCATTTT. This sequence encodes CAWQGYSNQPQHF. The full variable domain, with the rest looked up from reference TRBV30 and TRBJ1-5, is SQTIHQWPATLVQPVGSPLSLECTVEGTSNPNLYWYRQAAGRGLQLLFYSVGIGQISSEVPQNLSASRPQDRQFILSSKKLLLSDSGFYLCAWQGYSNQPQHFGDGTRLSIL.

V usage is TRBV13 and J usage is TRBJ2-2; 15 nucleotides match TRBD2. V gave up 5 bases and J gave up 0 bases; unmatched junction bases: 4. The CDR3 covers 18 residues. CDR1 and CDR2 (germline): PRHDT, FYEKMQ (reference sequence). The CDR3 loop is CASSGTSGGPTNTGELFF. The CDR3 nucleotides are TGTGCCAGCAGCGGGACTAGCGGGGGGCCTACGAACACCGGGGAGCTGTTTTTT.

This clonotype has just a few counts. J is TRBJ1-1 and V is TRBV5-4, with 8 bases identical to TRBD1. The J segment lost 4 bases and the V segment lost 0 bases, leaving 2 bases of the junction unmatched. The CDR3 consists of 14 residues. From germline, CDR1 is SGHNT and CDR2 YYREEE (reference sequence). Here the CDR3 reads CASSLVDRATEAFF. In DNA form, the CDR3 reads TGTGCCAGCAGCTTGGTGGACAGGGCCACTGAAGCTTTCTTT.

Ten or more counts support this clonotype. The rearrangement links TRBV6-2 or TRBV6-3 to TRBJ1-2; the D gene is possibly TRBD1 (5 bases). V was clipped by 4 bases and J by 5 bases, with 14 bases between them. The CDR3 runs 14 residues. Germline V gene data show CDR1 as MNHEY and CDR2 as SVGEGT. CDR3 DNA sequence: TGTGCCAGCAGTTCCCTGGGACTTGGATATGGCTACACCTTC. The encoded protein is CASSSLGLGYGYTF.

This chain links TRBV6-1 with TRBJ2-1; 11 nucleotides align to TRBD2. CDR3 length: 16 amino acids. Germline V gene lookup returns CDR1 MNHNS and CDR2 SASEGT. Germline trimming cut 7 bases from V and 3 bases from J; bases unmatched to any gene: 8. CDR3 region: CASTQGTSGGYNEQFF. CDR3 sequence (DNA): TGTGCCAGCACCCAAGGGACTAGCGGTGGCTACAATGAGCAGTTCTTC.

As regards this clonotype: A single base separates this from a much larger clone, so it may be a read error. CDR3 coding DNA: TGTGCCAGCGGCCCCCTCCTAGCGGGAGGAAACGAGCAGTACTTC. The encoded protein is CASGPLLAGGNEQYF. The rearrangement links TRBV6-2 or TRBV6-3 to TRBJ2-7; 11 bases match TRBD2. Germline assignment: CDR1 MNHEY and CDR2 SVGEGT. The CDR3 runs to 15 residues. V gave up 8 bases and J gave up 5 bases; unmatched junction bases: 11.

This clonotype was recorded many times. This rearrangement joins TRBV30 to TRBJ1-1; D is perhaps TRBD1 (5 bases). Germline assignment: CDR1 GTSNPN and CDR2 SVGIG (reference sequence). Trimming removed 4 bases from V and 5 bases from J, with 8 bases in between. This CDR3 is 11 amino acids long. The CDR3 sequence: CAWKEGTEAFF. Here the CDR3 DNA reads TGTGCCTGGAAGGAGGGGACTGAAGCTTTCTTT.

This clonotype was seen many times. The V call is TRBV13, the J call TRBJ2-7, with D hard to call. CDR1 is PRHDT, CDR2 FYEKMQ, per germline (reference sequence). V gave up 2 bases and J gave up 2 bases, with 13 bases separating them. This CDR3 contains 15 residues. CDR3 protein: CASSLKYDGAYEQYF. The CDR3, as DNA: TGTGCCAGCAGCTTAAAGTATGACGGAGCCTACGAGCAGTACTTC. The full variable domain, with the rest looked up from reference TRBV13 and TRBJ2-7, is AAGVIQSPRHLIKEKRETATLKCYPIPRHDTVYWYQQGPGQDPQFLISFYEKMQSDKGSIPDRFSAQQFSDYHSELNMSSLELGDSALYFCASSLKYDGAYEQYFGPGTRLTVT.